What follows are 30 T cell receptor beta chains derived from one specimen sequenced in a study of T cells in Graves' hyperthyroidism and ophthalmopathy. Amplified regions were TCR beta CDR3 sequences from RNA transcripts. First-round RT-PCR of the TCR CDR3 relied on the HTBI primer set. Each CDR3 protein is one row after TCRdb ran MiXCR on the multiplex PCR reads. The data show hundreds of thousands of distinct CDR3 sequences, with 38% seen just once and 8.9% held by the top ten. The material sequenced was blood. Every receptor here comes from a man aged 18 to 30 with Graves' hyperthyroidism.

The V call is TRBV20-1, the J call TRBJ1-1; no reliable D call. Germline V gene data show CDR1 as DFQATT and CDR2 as SNEGSKA (reference sequence). This CDR3 has 11 amino acids. The chain's CDR3 is CSPDGNTEAFF. The CDR3 bases are TGCAGCCCCGACGGGAACACTGAAGCTTTCTTT.

Many counts were recorded for this clonotype. The chain recombines TRBV10-3 with TRBJ2-7; D is unclear. The CDR3 is 14 amino acids. Trimming took off 0 bases at V and 0 bases at J, with 6 bases between the two ends. Per germline, CDR1 ENHRY and CDR2 SYGVKD. In DNA, the CDR3 is TGTGCCATCAGTGAGTCCGGCAGCTCCTACGAGCAGTACTTC. Encoded protein: CAISESGSSYEQYF.

Regarding this clonotype: One base away lies a much larger clone, so this may be a sequencing read error. This chain uses TRBV29-1 with TRBJ2-7; 12 nucleotides line up with TRBD2. The CDR3 is made up of 14 amino acids. The V gene's germline CDR1 is SQVTM and CDR2 ANQGSEA. The CDR3 here is CSVYTSGRPYGQYF. In DNA form, the CDR3 reads TGCAGCGTTTACACTAGCGGGAGGCCGTACGGGCAGTACTTC.

This clonotype has just a few counts. CDR3 nucleotides: TGTGCCAGCAGCGGACCCGCACAGGGCCACCTCCCGAACGAGCAGTACTTC. It encodes CASSGPAQGHLPNEQYF. The chain joins TRBV9 to TRBJ2-7, with a tentative D call TRBD1 (6 bases). Germline V CDR1 and CDR2: SGDLS, YYNGEE. This CDR3 is built from 17 residues. The V and J ends lost 3 bases and 5 bases respectively, with 24 bases between them.

This CDR3 reads CATGTGASYEQYF. As DNA, the CDR3 is TGTGCCACCGGGACAGGGGCCTCCTACGAGCAGTACTTC. The rearrangement uses TRBV10-3 and TRBJ2-7; 10 nucleotides match TRBD1. CDR3 length equals 13 residues. The germline V gene encodes CDR1 ENHRY and CDR2 SYGVKD. Unmatched junction bases numbered 3, after V lost 10 bases and J lost 0 bases.

This clonotype was found many times. This chain links TRBV29-1 with TRBJ2-5; D possibly corresponds to TRBD2 (5 bases). There are 14 residues in the CDR3. V was shortened by 2 bases and J by 5 bases, with 15 bases between the two germline ends. Germline assignment: CDR1 SQVTM and CDR2 ANQGSEA. Here the CDR3 reads CSVEMVGKRETQYF. The DNA of the CDR3 is TGCAGCGTTGAAATGGTGGGGAAGCGGGAGACCCAGTACTTC.

This clonotype was seen only a few times. The rearrangement joins TRBV4-1 to TRBJ2-7; a weak D match, TRBD2 (6 bases). The germline V gene encodes CDR1 MGHRA and CDR2 YSYEKL. CDR3 length equals 17 residues. V dropped 0 bases and J dropped 0 bases, with 15 bases sitting between them. In DNA form, the CDR3 reads TGCGCCAGCAGCCAAGAGAAAGCAGGACTAAGCTCCTACGAGCAGTACTTC. Translated, it gives CASSQEKAGLSSYEQYF.

This clonotype was seen only a few times. The J gene is TRBJ2-5, the V gene TRBV20-1, with 11 bases matching TRBD1. CDR3 length: 15 residues. With V trimmed by 6 bases and J by 4 bases, 10 bases remained unmatched. Germline values: CDR1 DFQATT, CDR2 SNEGSKA (reference sequence). The CDR3 coding sequence is TGCAGTGCCGTTCCACCCGGGACAGGGGGAGAGACCCAGTACTTC. It translates to CSAVPPGTGGETQYF.

This chain joins TRBV6-1 and TRBJ1-2, with a possible D match to TRBD1 (6 bases). The CDR3 has 14 residues. The germline V gene has CDR1 MNHNS and CDR2 SASEGT. The ends were cut back, 6 bases at V and 7 bases at J, with 18 bases in the middle. The CDR3 DNA follows: TGTGCCAGCAGCGACCGGACAGCCTTTGGTGGCTACACCTTC. Protein product: CASSDRTAFGGYTF.

There are many counts of this clonotype. This sequence joins TRBV2 and TRBJ1-2, with 8 nucleotides matching TRBD1. Trimming removed 3 bases from V and 4 bases from J; junction bases left unmatched: 1. The CDR3 runs 13 residues. CDR1 is SNHLY, CDR2 FYNNEI, per germline. The CDR3 nucleotides are TGTGCCAGCAGTGATACAGGGGGCTATGGCTACACCTTC. It codes for CASSDTGGYGYTF.

This clonotype was seen at least ten times. The chain joins TRBV7-2 to TRBJ1-5; D not certain. V dropped 4 bases and J dropped 3 bases, with 4 bases sitting between them. Germline lookup yields CDR1 SGHTA and CDR2 FQGNSA. There are 12 residues in the CDR3. The CDR3 protein is CASSSNNQPQHF. The CDR3 DNA sequence: TGTGCCAGCAGCTCCAACAATCAGCCCCAGCATTTT.

This clonotype turned up a few times. The chain joins TRBV20-1 to TRBJ1-5, with 10 bases that match TRBD1. The germline V gene has CDR1 DFQATT and CDR2 SNEGSKA (reference sequence). V lost 6 bases and J lost 7; bases outside the gene matches: 6. The CDR3 is made up of 13 amino acids. The CDR3 here is CSATGQGEQPQHF. The CDR3 DNA reads TGCAGTGCAACTGGACAGGGGGAACAGCCCCAGCATTTT.

V usage is TRBV4-3 and J usage is TRBJ1-1, with D unclear. Germline V CDR1 and CDR2: LGHNA, YSLEER. V was shortened by 0 bases and J by 1 base, with 9 bases between the two germline ends. The CDR3 contains 15 residues. The DNA for the CDR3 is TGCGCCAGCAGCCAAGATCCAGGACCGAACACTGAAGCTTTCTTT. It is translated as CASSQDPGPNTEAFF.

This chain connects TRBV2 to TRBJ2-7, with a possible D match to TRBD1 (6 bases). The CDR3 length is 14 residues. Trimming shortened V by 8 bases and J by 1 base, and 15 bases separated the two germline ends. The germline CDR1 and CDR2 sequences are SNHLY and FYNNEI. The CDR3 DNA sequence: TGTGCCAGCCCCAGGGGCTCCCTATCCTACGAGCAGTACTTC. It specifies CASPRGSLSYEQYF.

This clonotype showed up just a few times. The CDR3 loop is CASSLDYSQETQYF. Written as DNA, the CDR3 is TGTGCCAGCAGCTTAGACTATTCCCAAGAGACCCAGTACTTC. The chain links TRBV6-5 to TRBJ2-5; tentatively, D is TRBD2 (5 bases). The V gene lost 6 bases and the J gene lost 1 base, with 12 bases spanning the gap. The CDR3 loop spans 14 amino acids. Looked up from germline, CDR1 is MNHEY and CDR2 is SVGAGI.

This clonotype was seen more than once but under ten times. CDR3 bases: TGTGCCAGCAGCTTCGGGAGGGGAGACTCACCCCTCCACTTT. Its translation: CASSFGRGDSPLHF. The rearrangement joins TRBV7-9 to TRBJ1-6; a possible D gene is TRBD1 (5 bases). Germline V gene data show CDR1 as SEHNR and CDR2 as FQNEAQ (reference sequence). The germline V and J ends were trimmed by 3 bases and 10 bases, with 13 bases remaining between them. There are 14 residues in the CDR3.

This clonotype was counted many times. The genes are TRBV5-1 and TRBJ1-1, with D uncertain. CDR3 length: 15 residues. In germline, CDR1 is SGHRS, CDR2 YFSETQ. Deletions cut 0 bases from V and 3 bases from J, with 12 bases between. The CDR3 nucleotides read TGCGCCAGCAGCTTGGCCGAGGTGGGTGACACTGAAGCTTTCTTT. Residues: CASSLAEVGDTEAFF.

This clonotype was seen many times. This sequence joins TRBV7-6 and TRBJ2-5; 9 bases match TRBD1. Germline-derived CDR1 and CDR2 are SGHVS and FNYEAQ. With 6 bases clipped from V and 5 bases from J, the junction kept 4 bases outside the gene matches. The CDR3 runs to 13 residues. The CDR3 loop is CASRPTGGETQYF. CDR3 in DNA: TGTGCCAGCAGACCGACAGGGGGGGAGACCCAGTACTTC.

CDR3 amino acids: CAISDGAANSPLHF. CDR3 in DNA: TGTGCCATCAGTGATGGGGCCGCTAATTCACCCCTCCACTTT. The genes are TRBV10-3 and TRBJ1-6; D might be TRBD1 (5 bases). The germline V gene has CDR1 ENHRY and CDR2 SYGVKD. V was cut by 3 bases and J by 6 bases, with 9 bases left in between. The CDR3 extends over 14 amino acids.

This clonotype has a single count. This chain links TRBV29-1 with TRBJ2-7; 8 bases line up with TRBD1. From germline, CDR1 is SQVTM and CDR2 ANQGSEA. The CDR3 runs 13 residues. With 8 bases clipped from V and 5 bases from J, the junction kept 11 bases outside the gene matches. The CDR3 region has the DNA TGCAGCTTAGATGGCAGGGGGCACGACGAGCAGTACTTC. Protein product: CSLDGRGHDEQYF.

Comments on this clonotype: A much larger clone differs by one base, so this may be a read error. The rearrangement uses TRBV20-1 and TRBJ1-1; no firm D call. The CDR3 runs to 13 residues. Germline CDR1 reads DFQATT; CDR2 reads SNEGSKA (reference sequence). The germline V and J ends were trimmed by 4 bases and 1 base, with 10 bases remaining between them. The CDR3 DNA is TGCAGTGCTACGCCAAATCGGAACACTGAAGCTTTCTTT. Amino acid sequence: CSATPNRNTEAFF.

This clonotype was observed a single time. The rearrangement links TRBV15 to TRBJ2-7; the D gene is possibly TRBD1 (6 bases). Per the germline V gene, CDR1 is LNHNV and CDR2 is YYDKDF (reference sequence). Trimming took 3 bases from V and 5 from J, leaving 8 bases between them. This CDR3 has 12 residues. In nucleotides, the CDR3 is TGTGCCACCAGCAGGGACAGCGACGAGCAGTACTTC. Protein sequence: CATSRDSDEQYF.

Comment on this clonotype: One end of the junction fails to match germline, which may point to a read error. This rearrangement joins TRBV10-2 to TRBJ2-7; 7 nucleotides agree with TRBD2. The germline gives CDR1 WSHSY, CDR2 SAAADI. This CDR3 is built from 11 residues. The CDR3: CASSEGGELYF. The CDR3 DNA reads as TGCGCCAGCAGTGAGGGGGGGGAGCTGTACTTC.

This clonotype was detected ten times or more. The genes are TRBV25-1 and TRBJ1-1, with 7 bases aligning to TRBD1. V lost 5 bases and J lost 6; bases outside the gene matches: 6. This CDR3 region has 13 residues. The germline CDR1 and CDR2 sequences are MGHDK and SYGVNS. CDR3 amino acids: CASSLIQGSEAFF. The CDR3 DNA is TGTGCCAGCAGTCTTATACAGGGGTCTGAAGCTTTCTTT. Full variable domain (outside the CDR3, taken from reference TRBV25-1 and TRBJ1-1): EADIYQTPRYLVIGTGKKITLECSQTMGHDKMYWYQQDPGMELHLIHYSYGVNSTEKGDLSSESTVSRIRTEHFPLTLESARPSHTSQYLCASSLIQGSEAFFGQGTRLTVV.

With respect to this clonotype: A read error may be the cause here, since a much bigger clone is one base away. The V and J genes are TRBV6-5 and TRBJ1-5, with unresolved D. Germline-derived CDR1 and CDR2 are MNHEY and SVGAGI. This CDR3 spans 11 amino acids. CDR3 coding DNA: TGTGCCAGCAGTGGCAATCAGCCCCAGAATTTT. This translates into CASSGNQPQNF.

The J gene is TRBJ2-7, the V gene TRBV2; 9 bases align to TRBD1. V was clipped by 4 bases and J by 4 bases; unmatched bases: 8. Germline V gene lookup returns CDR1 SNHLY and CDR2 FYNNEI. The CDR3 consists of 15 residues. DNA for the CDR3: TGTGCCAGCAGTGCCTATCCGGGACAGGGATACGAGCAGTACTTC. Protein: CASSAYPGQGYEQYF.

The chain joins TRBV15 to TRBJ1-2, with 9 bases identical to TRBD1. Germline lookup yields CDR1 LNHNV and CDR2 YYDKDF (reference sequence). The CDR3 length is 18 residues. V dropped 0 bases and J dropped 4; count of bases not matched to a gene: 12. The CDR3 sequence is CATSRDETGGAFRYGYTF. CDR3 DNA sequence: TGTGCCACCAGCAGAGATGAAACAGGGGGCGCCTTTCGCTATGGCTACACCTTC. The variable domain in full, completed from reference TRBV15 and TRBJ1-2, reads DAMVIQNPRYQVTQFGKPVTLSCSQTLNHNVMYWYQQKSSQAPKLLFHYYDKDFNNEADTPDNFQSRRPNTSFCFLDIRSPGLGDTAMYLCATSRDETGGAFRYGYTFGSGTRLTVV.

This clonotype came up a few times. The chain couples TRBV2 to TRBJ2-7, with 12 bases matching TRBD2. This CDR3 has 16 residues. V shed 2 bases and J 6 bases; nucleotides not matched to a gene: 8. The V gene's germline CDR1 is SNHLY and CDR2 FYNNEI. The CDR3 reads CASSERRPSGGAEQYF. Written as DNA, the CDR3 is TGTGCCAGCAGTGAAAGGCGCCCTAGCGGGGGGGCCGAGCAGTACTTC.

This chain uses TRBV7-8 with TRBJ1-1, with unresolved D. Germline CDR1 reads SGHVS; CDR2 reads FQNEAQ. CDR3 length: 17 amino acids. Trimming left V 2 bases short and J 0 bases short, with 16 bases between. CDR3: CASSLSRWGGVNTEAFF. Written as DNA, the CDR3 is TGTGCCAGCAGCTTATCGAGATGGGGTGGTGTGAACACTGAAGCTTTCTTT.

This clonotype appeared many times. The chain is built from TRBV7-9 and TRBJ1-6; maybe TRBD1 (6 bases). CDR3 length: 14 residues. Germline values: CDR1 SEHNR, CDR2 FQNEAQ (reference sequence). V lost 8 bases and J lost 7, with 15 bases in between. CDR3 DNA: TGTGCCAGCTCCCCTTTAGGGGGAAATTCACCCCTCCACTTT. Translation: CASSPLGGNSPLHF.